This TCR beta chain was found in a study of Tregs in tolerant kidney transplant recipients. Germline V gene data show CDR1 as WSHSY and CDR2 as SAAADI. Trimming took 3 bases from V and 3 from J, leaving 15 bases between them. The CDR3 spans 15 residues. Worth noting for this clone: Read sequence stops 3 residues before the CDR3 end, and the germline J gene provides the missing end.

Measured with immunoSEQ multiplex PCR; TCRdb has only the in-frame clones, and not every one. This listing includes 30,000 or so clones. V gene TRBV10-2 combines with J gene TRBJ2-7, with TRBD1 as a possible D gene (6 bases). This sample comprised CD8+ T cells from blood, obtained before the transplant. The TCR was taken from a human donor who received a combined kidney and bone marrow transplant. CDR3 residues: CASSDRATGNYEQYF. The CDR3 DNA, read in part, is TGCGCCAGCAGTGATCGGGCAACAGGGAACTACGAG.